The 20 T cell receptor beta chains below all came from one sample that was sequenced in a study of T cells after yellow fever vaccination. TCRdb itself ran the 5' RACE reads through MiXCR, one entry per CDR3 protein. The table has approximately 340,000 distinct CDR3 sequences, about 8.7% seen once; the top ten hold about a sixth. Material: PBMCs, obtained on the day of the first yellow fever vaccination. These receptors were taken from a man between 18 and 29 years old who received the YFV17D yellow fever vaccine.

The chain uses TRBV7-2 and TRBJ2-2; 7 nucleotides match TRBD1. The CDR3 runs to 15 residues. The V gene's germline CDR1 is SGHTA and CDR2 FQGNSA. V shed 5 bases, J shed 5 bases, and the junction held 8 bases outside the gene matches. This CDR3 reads CASSLAGGSTGELFF. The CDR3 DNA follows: TGTGCCAGCAGCCTCGCAGGGGGAAGTACCGGGGAGCTGTTTTTT.

In DNA form, the CDR3 reads TGTGCCAGCAGCTTGGAGGACAGGGTTGGCGGGGAGCTGTTTTTT. It yields the protein CASSLEDRVGGELFF. V is TRBV5-6 and J is TRBJ2-2, with 8 bases matching TRBD1. CDR3 length equals 15 residues. CDR1 and CDR2 (germline): SGHDT, YYEEEE. Trimming removed 0 bases from V and 7 bases from J; junction bases left unmatched: 5.

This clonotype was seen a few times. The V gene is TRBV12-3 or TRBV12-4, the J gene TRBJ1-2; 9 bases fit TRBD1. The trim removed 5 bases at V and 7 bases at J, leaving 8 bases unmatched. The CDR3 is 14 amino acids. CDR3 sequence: CASSPRDRVGGYTF. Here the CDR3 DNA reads TGTGCCAGCAGTCCCCGGGACAGGGTGGGTGGCTACACCTTC.

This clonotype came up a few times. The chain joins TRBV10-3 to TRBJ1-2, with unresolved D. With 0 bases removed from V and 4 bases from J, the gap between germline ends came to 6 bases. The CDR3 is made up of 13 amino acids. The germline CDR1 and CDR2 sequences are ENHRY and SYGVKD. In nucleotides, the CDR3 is TGTGCCATCAGTGAGTCGCCGGGCTATGGCTACACCTTC. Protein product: CAISESPGYGYTF.

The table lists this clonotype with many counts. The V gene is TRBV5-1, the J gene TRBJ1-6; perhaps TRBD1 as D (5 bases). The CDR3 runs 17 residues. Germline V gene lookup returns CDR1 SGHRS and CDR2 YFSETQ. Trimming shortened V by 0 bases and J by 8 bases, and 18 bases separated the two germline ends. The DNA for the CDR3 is TGCGCCAGCAGCTTGGGATTGCAGCCCGGGGGTTATTCACCCCTCCACTTT. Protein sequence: CASSLGLQPGGYSPLHF.

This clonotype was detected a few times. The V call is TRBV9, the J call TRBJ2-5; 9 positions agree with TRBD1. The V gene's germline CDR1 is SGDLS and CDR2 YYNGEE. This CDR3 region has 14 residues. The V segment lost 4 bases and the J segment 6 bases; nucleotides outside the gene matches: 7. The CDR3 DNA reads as TGTGCCAGCAGCACCGGGACAGGGATGCAGACCCAGTACTTC. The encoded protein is CASSTGTGMQTQYF.

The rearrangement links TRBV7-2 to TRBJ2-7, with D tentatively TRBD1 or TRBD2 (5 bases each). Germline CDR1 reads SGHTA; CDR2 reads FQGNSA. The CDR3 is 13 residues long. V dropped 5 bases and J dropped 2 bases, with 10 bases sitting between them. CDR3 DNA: TGTGCCAGCAGCCGGGGCCTCCCCTACGAGCAGTACTTC. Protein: CASSRGLPYEQYF.

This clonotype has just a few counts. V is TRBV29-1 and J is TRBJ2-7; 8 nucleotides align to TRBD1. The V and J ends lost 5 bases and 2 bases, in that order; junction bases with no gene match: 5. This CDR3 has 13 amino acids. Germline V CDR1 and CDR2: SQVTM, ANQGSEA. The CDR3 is CSVRQGSAYEQYF. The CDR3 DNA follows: TGCAGCGTTCGACAGGGGAGCGCCTACGAGCAGTACTTC.

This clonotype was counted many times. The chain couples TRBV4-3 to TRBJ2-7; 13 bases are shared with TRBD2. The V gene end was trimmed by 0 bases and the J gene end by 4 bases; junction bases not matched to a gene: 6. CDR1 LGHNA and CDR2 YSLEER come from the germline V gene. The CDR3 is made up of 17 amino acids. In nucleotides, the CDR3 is TGCGCCAGCAGCCAAGATCGACTAGCGGGGGGCAAGTACGAGCAGTACTTC. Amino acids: CASSQDRLAGGKYEQYF.

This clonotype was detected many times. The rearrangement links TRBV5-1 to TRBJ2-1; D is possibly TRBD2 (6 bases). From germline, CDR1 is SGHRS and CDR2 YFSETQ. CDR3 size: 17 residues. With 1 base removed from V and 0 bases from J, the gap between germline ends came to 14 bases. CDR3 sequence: CASSLRTRGSSYNEQFF. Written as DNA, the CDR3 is TGCGCCAGCAGCTTGCGTACGCGGGGAAGCTCCTACAATGAGCAGTTCTTC.

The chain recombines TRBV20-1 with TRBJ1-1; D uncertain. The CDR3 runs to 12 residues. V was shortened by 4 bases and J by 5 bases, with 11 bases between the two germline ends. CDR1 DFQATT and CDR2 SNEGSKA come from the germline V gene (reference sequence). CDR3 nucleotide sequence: TGCAGTGCTAAAGGCGGGAGAACTGAAGCTTTCTTT. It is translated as CSAKGGRTEAFF.

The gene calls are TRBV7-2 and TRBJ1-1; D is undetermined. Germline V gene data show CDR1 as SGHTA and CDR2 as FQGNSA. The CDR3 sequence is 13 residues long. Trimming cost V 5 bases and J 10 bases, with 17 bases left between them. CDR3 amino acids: CASSPLILLGAFF. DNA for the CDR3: TGTGCCAGCAGCCCTCTTATCCTCCTGGGAGCTTTCTTT.

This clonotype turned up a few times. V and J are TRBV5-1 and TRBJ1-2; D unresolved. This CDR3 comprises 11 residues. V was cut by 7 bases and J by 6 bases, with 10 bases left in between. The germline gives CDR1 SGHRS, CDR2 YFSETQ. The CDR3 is CASHSFDGYTF. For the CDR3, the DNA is TGCGCCAGCCACTCCTTCGATGGCTACACCTTC.

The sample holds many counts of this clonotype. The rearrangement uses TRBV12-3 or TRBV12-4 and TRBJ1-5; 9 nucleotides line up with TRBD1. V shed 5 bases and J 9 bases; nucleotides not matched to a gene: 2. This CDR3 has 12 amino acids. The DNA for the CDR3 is TGTGCCAGCAGTGAGGGACAGGGGCCCCAGCATTTT. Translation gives CASSEGQGPQHF.

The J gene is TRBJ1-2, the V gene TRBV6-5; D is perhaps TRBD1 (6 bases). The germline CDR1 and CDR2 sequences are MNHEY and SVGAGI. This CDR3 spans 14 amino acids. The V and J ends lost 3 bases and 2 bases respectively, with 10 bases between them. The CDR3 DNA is TGTGCCAGCAGTTATGACAGGATAAACTATGGCTACACCTTC. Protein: CASSYDRINYGYTF.

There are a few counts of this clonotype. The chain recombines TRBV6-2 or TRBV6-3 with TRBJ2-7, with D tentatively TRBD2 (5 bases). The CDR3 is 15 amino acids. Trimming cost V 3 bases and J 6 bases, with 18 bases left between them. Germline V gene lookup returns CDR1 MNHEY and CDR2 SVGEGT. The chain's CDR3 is CASSYGPLGASEQYV. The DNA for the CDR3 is TGTGCCAGCAGTTATGGTCCCTTGGGAGCGAGCGAGCAGTACGTC.

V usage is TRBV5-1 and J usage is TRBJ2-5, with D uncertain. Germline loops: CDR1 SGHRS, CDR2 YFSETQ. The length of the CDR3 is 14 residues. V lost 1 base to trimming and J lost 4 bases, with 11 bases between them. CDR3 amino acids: CASSLPRMGETQYF. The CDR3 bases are TGCGCCAGCAGCTTGCCCCGGATGGGAGAGACCCAGTACTTC.

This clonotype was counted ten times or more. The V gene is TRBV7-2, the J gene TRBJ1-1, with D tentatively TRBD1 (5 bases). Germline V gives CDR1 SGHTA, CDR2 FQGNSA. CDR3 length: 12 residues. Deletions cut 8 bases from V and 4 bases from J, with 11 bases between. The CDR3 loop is CASQAQGTEAFF. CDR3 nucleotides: TGTGCCAGCCAAGCTCAGGGCACTGAAGCTTTCTTT.

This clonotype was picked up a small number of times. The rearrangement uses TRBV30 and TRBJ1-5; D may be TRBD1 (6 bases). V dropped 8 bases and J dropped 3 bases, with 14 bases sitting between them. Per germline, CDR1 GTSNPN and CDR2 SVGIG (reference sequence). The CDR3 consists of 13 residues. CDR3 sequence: CAASGGANQPQHF. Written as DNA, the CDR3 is TGTGCCGCCTCTGGGGGGGCCAATCAGCCCCAGCATTTT.

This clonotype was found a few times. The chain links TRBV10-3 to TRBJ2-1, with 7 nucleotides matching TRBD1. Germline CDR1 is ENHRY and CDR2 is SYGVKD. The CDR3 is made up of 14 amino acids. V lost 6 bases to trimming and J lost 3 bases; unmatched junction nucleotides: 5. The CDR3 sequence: CAISSDRSYNEQFF. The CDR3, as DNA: TGTGCCATCAGCTCGGACAGGAGCTACAATGAGCAGTTCTTC.